This is a list of T cell receptor beta chains from one sample in a study of cytomegalovirus exposure and HLA in healthy donors. Method: immunoSEQ multiplex PCR; TCRdb's copy keeps in-frame clones and lacks some. The table records about 200,000 clones, 70% to 90% of them present only once. The source material was PBMCs. These receptors were collected from a man aged 30 to 39 in good health and CMV-seronegative. The CDR3 runs from the conserved cysteine through the conserved F or W. The order of the fields is CDR3 protein, D gene, CDR3 length, V gene. The D gene is left open where the match is weak.

CDR3 protein: CASSLGPAGGQGTQYF; D gene: TRBD2; CDR3 length: 16; V gene: TRBV7-3
CDR3 protein: CASTQVPGGGDTQYF; D gene: TRBD2; CDR3 length: 15; V gene: TRBV5-1
CDR3 protein: CASHGGWDSPLHF; D gene: -; CDR3 length: 13; V gene: TRBV28
CDR3 protein: CASSPTASVTEAFF; D gene: -; CDR3 length: 14; V gene: TRBV5-1
CDR3 protein: CASSRDQQGSLAGEQYF; D gene: -; CDR3 length: 17; V gene: TRBV5-1
CDR3 protein: CASSFGTGNREKLFF; D gene: TRBD1; CDR3 length: 15; V gene: TRBV28
CDR3 protein: CASSQGTSGAPETQYF; D gene: TRBD2; CDR3 length: 16; V gene: TRBV14
CDR3 protein: CASSSSGGAWETQYF; D gene: TRBD2; CDR3 length: 15; V gene: TRBV5-4
CDR3 protein: CASSSHRGGRSSYNEQFF; D gene: -; CDR3 length: 18; V gene: TRBV11-2
CDR3 protein: CASSSMANEKLFF; D gene: -; CDR3 length: 13; V gene: TRBV4-3
CDR3 protein: CSGRAGGSYNEQFF; D gene: TRBD2; CDR3 length: 14; V gene: TRBV29-1
CDR3 protein: CASSPRGQNYGYTF; D gene: TRBD1; CDR3 length: 14; V gene: TRBV28
CDR3 protein: CASSSSGTGESPLHF; D gene: TRBD1; CDR3 length: 15; V gene: TRBV9
CDR3 protein: CASSGLLAGTGEQYF; D gene: TRBD2; CDR3 length: 15; V gene: TRBV6-1
CDR3 protein: CAISTQVQETQYF; D gene: -; CDR3 length: 13; V gene: TRBV10-3
CDR3 protein: CASSPGTSGGPERDEQFF; D gene: TRBD2; CDR3 length: 18; V gene: TRBV27
CDR3 protein: CASSHGTTNTGELFF; D gene: TRBD2; CDR3 length: 15; V gene: TRBV6-6
CDR3 protein: CASSLGGLQETQYF; D gene: -; CDR3 length: 14; V gene: TRBV5-1
CDR3 protein: CASSSQGVYEQYF; D gene: TRBD1; CDR3 length: 13; V gene: TRBV28
CDR3 protein: CASSHRDKFYEQYF; D gene: -; CDR3 length: 14; V gene: TRBV18
CDR3 protein: CASSSQGVWGTEAFF; D gene: TRBD1; CDR3 length: 15; V gene: TRBV7-9
CDR3 protein: CASSGKDRNTEAFF; D gene: -; CDR3 length: 14; V gene: TRBV6-1
CDR3 protein: CASSYSDMRNSPLHF; D gene: -; CDR3 length: 15; V gene: TRBV6-5
CDR3 protein: CASSQDTGPKNIQYF; D gene: -; CDR3 length: 15; V gene: TRBV4-3
CDR3 protein: CASSEAASGGFGYTF; D gene: -; CDR3 length: 15; V gene: TRBV2
CDR3 protein: CASRYTGDANQPQHF; D gene: TRBD1; CDR3 length: 15; V gene: TRBV5-1
CDR3 protein: CASSEASGGGFYEQYF; D gene: -; CDR3 length: 16; V gene: TRBV2
CDR3 protein: CASSLRSGGEKLFF; D gene: TRBD1; CDR3 length: 14; V gene: TRBV13
CDR3 protein: CASSEATGSNEQFF; D gene: -; CDR3 length: 14; V gene: TRBV6-1
CDR3 protein: CASSFAGTGAYEQYF; D gene: TRBD1; CDR3 length: 15; V gene: TRBV11-1
CDR3 protein: CASRGDRFTGELFF; D gene: TRBD1; CDR3 length: 14; V gene: TRBV7-3
CDR3 protein: CASGTGNQPQHF; D gene: TRBD1; CDR3 length: 12; V gene: TRBV19
CDR3 protein: CASSQGAVNEKLFF; D gene: TRBD1; CDR3 length: 14; V gene: TRBV6-6
CDR3 protein: CASSPLGPFVKAGGGYTF; D gene: -; CDR3 length: 18; V gene: TRBV7-9
CDR3 protein: CASSGRGYTEAFF; D gene: -; CDR3 length: 13; V gene: TRBV7-2
CDR3 protein: CASSLAASSYNEQFF; D gene: -; CDR3 length: 15; V gene: TRBV7-2
CDR3 protein: CASSFQQGISSPLHF; D gene: -; CDR3 length: 15; V gene: TRBV28
CDR3 protein: CASSYRGVNTEAFF; D gene: -; CDR3 length: 14; V gene: TRBV6-6
CDR3 protein: CASSQGQGGNQPQHF; D gene: TRBD1; CDR3 length: 15; V gene: TRBV4-2
CDR3 protein: CASSPQGASTDTQYF; D gene: TRBD1; CDR3 length: 15; V gene: TRBV4-2
CDR3 protein: CASRAWSSEVYEQYF; D gene: -; CDR3 length: 15; V gene: TRBV5-1
CDR3 protein: CAGTGGANYGYTF; D gene: -; CDR3 length: 13; V gene: TRBV28
CDR3 protein: CASSQRPGGGETQYF; D gene: TRBD2; CDR3 length: 15; V gene: TRBV6-5
CDR3 protein: CASSQVVGPTNEKLFF; D gene: -; CDR3 length: 16; V gene: TRBV4-1
CDR3 protein: CASRHSGTGGVEAFF; D gene: TRBD1; CDR3 length: 15; V gene: TRBV28
CDR3 protein: CASSNTWAGGLRGYTF; D gene: TRBD1; CDR3 length: 16; V gene: TRBV7-9
CDR3 protein: CASSISGVWSNQPQHF; D gene: -; CDR3 length: 16; V gene: TRBV19
CDR3 protein: CASSLLSGGAGEQFF; D gene: TRBD2; CDR3 length: 15; V gene: TRBV9
CDR3 protein: CASRSGQVREKLFF; D gene: TRBD1; CDR3 length: 14; V gene: TRBV28
CDR3 protein: CASSLTSGGANEQFF; D gene: TRBD2; CDR3 length: 15; V gene: TRBV11-2
CDR3 protein: CASSRSTGELFF; D gene: -; CDR3 length: 12; V gene: TRBV18
CDR3 protein: CASSFEGYGYTF; D gene: -; CDR3 length: 12; V gene: TRBV5-5
CDR3 protein: CSGGGADTQYF; D gene: TRBD2; CDR3 length: 11; V gene: TRBV20-1
CDR3 protein: CASGDSEPGNTIYF; D gene: -; CDR3 length: 14; V gene: TRBV9
CDR3 protein: CASSTLGQGGQPQHF; D gene: TRBD1; CDR3 length: 15; V gene: TRBV19
CDR3 protein: CASSEYGRVTDTQYF; D gene: -; CDR3 length: 15; V gene: TRBV2
CDR3 protein: CASSVEGVSVDEQFF; D gene: -; CDR3 length: 15; V gene: TRBV9
CDR3 protein: CANSTRRQGTRNTIYF; D gene: TRBD1; CDR3 length: 16; V gene: TRBV10-1
CDR3 protein: CASSLGDRGYSGYTF; D gene: TRBD1; CDR3 length: 15; V gene: TRBV5-4
CDR3 protein: CASSMGGGRLDEQFF; D gene: -; CDR3 length: 15; V gene: TRBV5-1